A selection of T cell receptor beta chains follows, all from one sample in a study of lymphopenia after photon versus proton radiotherapy. Clones were read by immunoSEQ multiplex PCR, and TCRdb kept only the in-frame ones, dropping some. Among approximately 91,000 clones, more than 70% were seen once, and the ten largest hold around 1.4%. The sequences come from peripheral blood, collected from a patient treated with proton-based radiotherapy. These receptors were taken from a man in his fifties or sixties with pancreatic cancer. Each CDR3 is given with its conserved first and last residue. The D gene is left open where the match is weak. Only some rows state a clone size, as once, few, many or a class for expanded clones.

D gene: TRBD2
V gene: TRBV6-8
J gene: TRBJ2-5
clone size: .
CDR3 DNA: TGTGCCAGCCGGGAGGGGGGTCAAGAGACCCAGTACTTC
CDR3 protein: CASREGGQETQYF

D gene: TRBD1
V gene: TRBV30
J gene: TRBJ2-3
clone size: .
CDR3 DNA: TGTGCCTGGACCTCGGACAGGAGCTACACAGATACGCAGTATTTT
CDR3 protein: CAWTSDRSYTDTQYF

D gene: .
V gene: TRBV2
J gene: TRBJ1-2
clone size: .
CDR3 DNA: TGTGCCAGCAGTAGCAGGGGTTACTATGGCTACACCTTC
CDR3 protein: CASSSRGYYGYTF

D gene: TRBD1
V gene: TRBV29-1
J gene: TRBJ2-1
clone size: .
CDR3 DNA: TGCAGCGCCAGTATCGGGACAGGGCAAGGTTACAATGAGCAGTTCTTC
CDR3 protein: CSASIGTGQGYNEQFF

D gene: TRBD2
V gene: TRBV27
J gene: TRBJ2-2
clone size: .
CDR3 DNA: TGTGCCAGCAGACTAGCGGGAGCCACCGGGGAGCTGTTTTTT
CDR3 protein: CASRLAGATGELFF

D gene: .
V gene: TRBV27
J gene: TRBJ1-5
clone size: .
CDR3 DNA: TGTGCCAGCAGTTTATCGGGAGGGTATAGCAATCAGCCCCAGCATTTT
CDR3 protein: CASSLSGGYSNQPQHF

D gene: TRBD2
V gene: TRBV7-9
J gene: TRBJ2-2
clone size: .
CDR3 DNA: TGTGCCAGCAGCTTCCCGGGACTAGCGGGAGTAGGGGAGCTGTTTTTT
CDR3 protein: CASSFPGLAGVGELFF

D gene: TRBD1
V gene: TRBV2
J gene: TRBJ1-5
clone size: once
CDR3 DNA: TGTGCCAGCAAGCAGGGGGCCCCTAGCAATCAGCCCCAGCATTTT
CDR3 protein: CASKQGAPSNQPQHF

D gene: TRBD2
V gene: TRBV7-9
J gene: TRBJ2-7
clone size: once
CDR3 DNA: TGTGCCAGCAGCTTAGCATCGTGGACTAGCGGGACCTCCTCCTACGAGCAGTACTTC
CDR3 protein: CASSLASWTSGTSSYEQYF

D gene: TRBD2
V gene: TRBV7-2
J gene: TRBJ2-3
clone size: .
CDR3 DNA: TGTGCCAGTAGCGGGAGGTCAAATACGCAGTATTTT
CDR3 protein: CASSGRSNTQYF

D gene: TRBD1
V gene: TRBV29-1
J gene: TRBJ2-1
clone size: .
CDR3 DNA: TGCAGCGTAGCTTCAGGGGGCTGGGGCAATGAGCAGTTCTTC
CDR3 protein: CSVASGGWGNEQFF

D gene: .
V gene: TRBV4-3
J gene: TRBJ1-1
clone size: .
CDR3 DNA: TGCGCCAGCAGCCAAGAGAGGGCGAGGCACACTGAAGCTTTCTTT
CDR3 protein: CASSQERARHTEAFF

D gene: .
V gene: TRBV11-2
J gene: TRBJ2-7
clone size: .
CDR3 DNA: TGTGCCAGCAGCTTAGCTCTGGCCTACGAGCAGTACTTC
CDR3 protein: CASSLALAYEQYF

D gene: .
V gene: TRBV7-3
J gene: TRBJ2-3
clone size: .
CDR3 DNA: TGTGCCAGCAGCTTATATCAGGGTACGCAGTATTTT
CDR3 protein: CASSLYQGTQYF

D gene: .
V gene: TRBV7-8
J gene: TRBJ2-6
clone size: once
CDR3 DNA: TGTGCCAGCAGCTTAGAAGTCGTTAGCCCTGGGGCCAACGTCCTGACTTTC
CDR3 protein: CASSLEVVSPGANVLTF

D gene: .
V gene: TRBV9
J gene: TRBJ1-3
clone size: .
CDR3 DNA: TGTGCCAGCAGCCCCCCGGACCTTGGCTCTGGAAACACCATATATTTT
CDR3 protein: CASSPPDLGSGNTIYF

D gene: .
V gene: TRBV28
J gene: TRBJ1-4
clone size: .
CDR3 DNA: TGTGCCAGCAGGAGAACGGGGTGGATTGAAAAACTGTTTTTT
CDR3 protein: CASRRTGWIEKLFF

D gene: .
V gene: TRBV6-1
J gene: TRBJ1-4
clone size: .
CDR3 DNA: TGTGCCAGCAGCCGGGATAACAGGGAGTTTTTT
CDR3 protein: CASSRDNREFF

D gene: .
V gene: TRBV11-2
J gene: TRBJ2-7
clone size: .
CDR3 DNA: TGTGCCAGCAGCTTAGCGCGGACGGGCTACGAGCAGTACTTC
CDR3 protein: CASSLARTGYEQYF

D gene: .
V gene: TRBV27
J gene: TRBJ2-4
clone size: .
CDR3 DNA: TGTGCCAGCAGTCCGGGACACCCGGGGGGCACCAAAAACATTCAGTACTTC
CDR3 protein: CASSPGHPGGTKNIQYF

D gene: TRBD2
V gene: TRBV5-1
J gene: TRBJ2-7
clone size: .
CDR3 DNA: TGCGCCAGCAGTAGGGAGGGCACCTACGAGCAGTACTTC
CDR3 protein: CASSREGTYEQYF

D gene: TRBD2
V gene: TRBV7-2
J gene: TRBJ2-1
clone size: .
CDR3 DNA: TGTGCCAGCAGCTTAGTGTCGGGTGGGCTAGCGGGAGGTAATGAGCAGTTCTTC
CDR3 protein: CASSLVSGGLAGGNEQFF

D gene: .
V gene: TRBV7-9
J gene: TRBJ1-1
clone size: .
CDR3 DNA: TGTGCCACCGCGGCATCGGCTGAAGCTTTCTTT
CDR3 protein: CATAASAEAFF

D gene: TRBD1
V gene: TRBV10-3
J gene: TRBJ2-1
clone size: .
CDR3 DNA: TGTGCCATCAGATTGACAGGGGATTCCTACAATGAGCAGTTCTTC
CDR3 protein: CAIRLTGDSYNEQFF

D gene: TRBD1
V gene: TRBV7-2
J gene: TRBJ1-1
clone size: few
CDR3 DNA: TGTGCCAGCAGCTTAGGTCCGACAGGGGCTGAAGCTTTCTTT
CDR3 protein: CASSLGPTGAEAFF

D gene: .
V gene: TRBV10-2
J gene: TRBJ1-1
clone size: .
CDR3 DNA: TGCGCCAGCAGTGAAGGAGGGTACACTGAAGCTTTCTTT
CDR3 protein: CASSEGGYTEAFF

D gene: TRBD1
V gene: TRBV11-2
J gene: TRBJ1-4
clone size: .
CDR3 DNA: TGTGCCAGCCGGGGACAGGTTGCGGAAAAACTGTTTTTT
CDR3 protein: CASRGQVAEKLFF

D gene: TRBD2
V gene: TRBV18
J gene: TRBJ2-1
clone size: .
CDR3 DNA: TGTGCCAGCTCACAAGGGACTAGCGCATACAATGAGCAGTTCTTC
CDR3 protein: CASSQGTSAYNEQFF

D gene: .
V gene: TRBV6-6
J gene: TRBJ1-5
clone size: few
CDR3 DNA: TGTGCCAGCGCAGCGAGGGATGGCAATCAGCCCCAGCATTTT
CDR3 protein: CASAARDGNQPQHF

D gene: TRBD1
V gene: TRBV6-4
J gene: TRBJ2-5
clone size: .
CDR3 DNA: TGTGCCAGCAGTAGGACAGGGGACGGGAAAGAGACCCAGTACTTC
CDR3 protein: CASSRTGDGKETQYF

D gene: .
V gene: TRBV11-1
J gene: TRBJ1-6
clone size: .
CDR3 DNA: TGTGCCAGCAGCTTACACGGCGATTCACCCCTCCACTTT
CDR3 protein: CASSLHGDSPLHF